The clone carrying this TCR beta chain was recorded once. The CDR3 consists of 16 residues. Trimming took 7 bases from V and 2 from J, leaving 21 bases between them. Germline V gene data show CDR1 as SNHLY and CDR2 as FYNNEI. The time point is: after neoadjuvant nivolumab, at surgical resection. Cohort: HPV-negative, locally advanced oral cavity squamous cell carcinoma patients. PBMCs were not maintained or expanded in culture before analysis. Most PBMC samples had 450 to 500 ng input DNA in six replicates. The assay was immunoSEQ multiplex PCR, and TCRdb's table has in-frame clones only and misses some. The sample records 10,000 to 15,000 clones, less than 80% being singletons. The entry originates in a study of neoadjuvant anti-PD-1 for oral cavity cancer. Study at large: Around day 43, patients without progression received a fourth nivolumab dose before surgery.

This chain links TRBV2 with TRBJ2-7; possibly TRBD1 for D (5 bases). The sequence was obtained from a person aged 35-79 years with oral cavity squamous cell carcinoma. The source was PBMCs, collected after nivolumab (anti-PD-1) treatment. The CDR3, as DNA: TGTGCCAGCAAAAAAACCTGGGCGCAGGGTGCCTACGAGCAGTACTTC. It translates to CASKKTWAQGAYEQYF.